This T cell receptor beta chain originates from a study of PD-1 blockade in classical Hodgkin lymphoma. For this clone: Antigen: not known.

The CDR3 has 17 residues. From germline, CDR1 is SGHRS and CDR2 YFSETQ. V was pared by 0 bases and J by 2 bases, with 17 bases between. Method: immunoSEQ multiplex PCR; TCRdb's copy keeps in-frame clones and lacks some. The data show 45,000 to 60,000 clones, approximately 90% seen once. Findings of the study overall: Reports indicated that newly diagnosed patients had lower baseline TCR diversity than healthy donors did. Reasons behind the repertoire differences stay unclear, perhaps disease activity or earlier therapy.

Sample time point: newly diagnosed, previously untreated cHL patient sample. The study compared against PBMCs from newly diagnosed, untreated classical Hodgkin lymphoma. The chain recombines TRBV5-1 with TRBJ1-2; D uncertain. This clonotype was sampled from a human donor with classical Hodgkin lymphoma. Sequenced material: peripheral blood mononuclear cells (PBMCs). The CDR3 coding sequence is TGCGCCAGCAGCTTGGGAAGGGCTGGGGTTTCAAACTATGGCTACACCTTC. This encodes CASSLGRAGVSNYGYTF.